This TCR beta chain was captured in a study of blood T cell repertoires in COVID-19. The wider study: Acute-phase and convalescent COVID-19 samples originated in the United States, Italy and Spain. T cells, B-cell-depleted T cells, or PBMCs supplied cDNA or gDNA.

Original handling: Scientists estimated how many nucleated cells there were by amplifying reference gene primers. TCRdb keeps only in-frame clones here, not all; method: immunoSEQ multiplex PCR. The V and J calls and clone size were taken over from that table, and D and trimming were inferred from the DNA. The data contain about 69,000 clones, roughly three quarters of them singletons. The receptor comes from a human donor in a cohort sampled during active COVID-19. What was sequenced was peripheral blood.

The CDR3 DNA reads TGTGCCAGCAGTAACCTAGCGGGAGGTCGGATTCGCAATGAGCAGTTCTTC. Its translation is CASSNLAGGRIRNEQFF. This chain connects TRBV27 to TRBJ2-1; 11 positions match TRBD2. Losses at the gene ends were 5 bases for V and 6 bases for J; bases not matched to a gene: 12. The CDR3 covers 17 residues. Germline assignment: CDR1 MNHEY and CDR2 SMNVEV (reference sequence).